At least ten counts were recorded for the clone carrying this TCR beta chain. Antigen specificity is unknown. The cDNA was generated by 5'RACE with 10-nucleotide random UMIs. From 15-18 subjects, each sequencing run yielded over 170 million TCR-beta sequences. TCRdb reanalysed the 5' RACE reads using MiXCR and keeps one entry per CDR3 protein. In the table there are 14,000 or so distinct CDR3 sequences, about 9.4% of which are singletons. The data stem from a study of neurological immune-mediated disorders. This CDR3 contains 13 residues. Germline V gene data show CDR1 as MNHEY and CDR2 as SVGAGI. The ends were cut back, 6 bases at V and 3 bases at J, with 11 bases in the middle. The unsorted libraries originated from 2 million PBMCs kept at -80 C. General study findings and limits: Expansion of TCR clones was greatest in HTLV-1-associated myelopathy and smallest in multiple sclerosis, where it fell below that of healthy controls.

The clonotype was recovered from a woman aged 40 to 50 in good health. The rearrangement links TRBV6-5 to TRBJ1-1; unclear D gene. The sequenced sample was PBMCs. The CDR3 nucleotides are TGTGCCAGCAGCCCCCGGTGGGACACTGAAGCTTTCTTT. It translates to CASSPRWDTEAFF.